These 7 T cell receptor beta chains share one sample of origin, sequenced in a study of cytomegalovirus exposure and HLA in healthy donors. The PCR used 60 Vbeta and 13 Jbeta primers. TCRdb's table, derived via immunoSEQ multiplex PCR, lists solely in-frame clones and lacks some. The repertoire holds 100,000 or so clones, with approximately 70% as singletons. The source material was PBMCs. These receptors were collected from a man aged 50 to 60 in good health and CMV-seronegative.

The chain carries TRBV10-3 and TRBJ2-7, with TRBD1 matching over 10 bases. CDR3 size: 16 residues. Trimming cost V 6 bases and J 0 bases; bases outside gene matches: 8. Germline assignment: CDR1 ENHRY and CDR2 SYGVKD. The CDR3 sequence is CAIRAWGQGSSYEQYF. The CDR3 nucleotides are TGTGCCATCAGGGCCTGGGGACAGGGGAGCTCCTACGAGCAGTACTTC.

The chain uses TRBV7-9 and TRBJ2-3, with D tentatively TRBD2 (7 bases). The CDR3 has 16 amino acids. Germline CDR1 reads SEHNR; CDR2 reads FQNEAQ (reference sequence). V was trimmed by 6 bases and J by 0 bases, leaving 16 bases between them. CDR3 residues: CASSYGGGGSTDTQYF. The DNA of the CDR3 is TGTGCCAGCAGTTACGGGGGCGGGGGTAGCACAGATACGCAGTATTTT.

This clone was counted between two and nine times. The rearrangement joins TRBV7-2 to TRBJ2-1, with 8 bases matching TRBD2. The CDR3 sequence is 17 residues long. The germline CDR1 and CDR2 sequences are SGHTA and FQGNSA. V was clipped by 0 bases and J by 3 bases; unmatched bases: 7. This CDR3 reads CASSLALGLGDYNEQFF. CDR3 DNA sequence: TGTGCCAGCAGCTTAGCGCTGGGACTAGGGGACTACAATGAGCAGTTCTTC.

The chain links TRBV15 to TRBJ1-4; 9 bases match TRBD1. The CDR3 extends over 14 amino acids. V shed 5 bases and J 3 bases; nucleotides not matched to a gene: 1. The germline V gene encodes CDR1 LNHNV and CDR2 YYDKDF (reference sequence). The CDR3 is CATSRDRANEKLFF. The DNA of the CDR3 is TGTGCCACCAGCCGGGACAGGGCTAATGAAAAACTGTTTTTT.

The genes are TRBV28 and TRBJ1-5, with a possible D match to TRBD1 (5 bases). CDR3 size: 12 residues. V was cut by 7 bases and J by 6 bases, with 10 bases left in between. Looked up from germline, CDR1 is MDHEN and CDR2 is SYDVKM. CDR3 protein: CASKFRVQPQHF. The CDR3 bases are TGTGCCAGCAAATTCAGGGTTCAGCCCCAGCATTTT.

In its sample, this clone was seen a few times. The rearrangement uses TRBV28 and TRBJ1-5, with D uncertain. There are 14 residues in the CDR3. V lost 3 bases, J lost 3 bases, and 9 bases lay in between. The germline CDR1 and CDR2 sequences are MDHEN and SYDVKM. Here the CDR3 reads CASSFDEYNQPQHF. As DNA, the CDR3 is TGTGCCAGCAGTTTTGATGAGTACAATCAGCCCCAGCATTTT.

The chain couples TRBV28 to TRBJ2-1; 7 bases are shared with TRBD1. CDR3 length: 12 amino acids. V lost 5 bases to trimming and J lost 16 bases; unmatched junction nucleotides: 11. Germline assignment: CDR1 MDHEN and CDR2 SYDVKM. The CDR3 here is CASSTDRDSPFF. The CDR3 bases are TGTGCCAGCAGTACTGACCGGGACAGTCCATTCTTC.